The 18 T cell receptor beta chains given below trace back to one sample, sequenced in a study of cytomegalovirus exposure and HLA in healthy donors. PCR primers comprised 60 Vbeta and 13 Jbeta primers. Sequencing was performed with immunoSEQ multiplex PCR; in TCRdb, only in-frame clones are kept and a portion is missing. The table lists about 170,000 clones. Sequencing was done on a sample of PBMCs. The receptor set was obtained from a woman between 18 and 29 years old in good health and CMV-seropositive.

The rearrangement links TRBV2 to TRBJ2-1; 8 bases map to TRBD2. Per the germline V gene, CDR1 is SNHLY and CDR2 is FYNNEI. This CDR3 comprises 15 residues. Trimming took 6 bases from V and 3 from J; bases not matched to a gene: 7. The CDR3 region has the DNA TGTGCCAGCAGGCCCTCCACTAGCGGCTACAATGAGCAGTTCTTC. Its translation is CASRPSTSGYNEQFF. The entire variable domain, with the rest obtained from reference TRBV2 and TRBJ2-1, is as follows: EPEVTQTPSHQVTQMGQEVILRCVPISNHLYFYWYRQILGQKVEFLVSFYNNEISEKSEIFDDQFSVERPDGSNFTLKIRSTKLEDSAMYFCASRPSTSGYNEQFFGPGTRLTVL.

V gene TRBV6-5 combines with J gene TRBJ1-2; D is undetermined. This CDR3 is 15 amino acids long. Germline CDR1 MNHEY, CDR2 SVGAGI. V lost 0 bases and J 0 bases, leaving 8 bases between the germline ends. CDR3 nucleotide sequence: TGTGCCAGCAGTTACTCGAGCGGGTCTAACTATGGCTACACCTTC. Its translation is CASSYSSGSNYGYTF.

The chain joins TRBV19 to TRBJ1-5; TRBD1 is a possible D gene (5 bases). The germline CDR1 and CDR2 sequences are LNHDA and SQIVND (reference sequence). This CDR3 region has 16 residues. Trimming shortened V by 3 bases and J by 2 bases, and 14 bases separated the two germline ends. The CDR3 DNA reads TGTGCCAGTAGTATCGTCGGGGGAAGGGGCAATCAGCCCCAGCATTTT. Protein: CASSIVGGRGNQPQHF.

The CDR3 reads CASKTDISSNYGYTF. The CDR3 region has the DNA TGTGCCAGCAAGACAGACATATCTTCTAACTATGGCTACACCTTC. The rearrangement uses TRBV2 and TRBJ1-2; perhaps TRBD1 as D (5 bases). Germline V gives CDR1 SNHLY, CDR2 FYNNEI. Trimming took 7 bases from V and 0 from J, leaving 15 bases between them. This CDR3 region has 15 residues.

The rearrangement joins TRBV7-9 to TRBJ2-7, with 9 bases aligning to TRBD2. With V trimmed by 2 bases and J by 0 bases, 8 bases remained unmatched. Germline V lookup: CDR1 SEHNR, CDR2 FQNEAQ (reference sequence). This CDR3 is 17 amino acids long. In DNA form, the CDR3 reads TGTGCCAGCAGCTTATGGCTAGCGGGATTTACCTCCTACGAGCAGTACTTC. It is translated as CASSLWLAGFTSYEQYF.

The chain uses TRBV4-1 and TRBJ1-3, with 11 positions matching TRBD1. Per germline, CDR1 MGHRA and CDR2 YSYEKL. The length of the CDR3 is 17 residues. V dropped 1 base and J dropped 8; count of bases not matched to a gene: 10. The CDR3 protein is CASSQVGQGARSDTIYF. The CDR3 DNA reads TGCGCCAGCAGCCAAGTCGGACAGGGGGCTCGTAGTGACACCATATATTTT.

The rearrangement joins TRBV6-4 to TRBJ2-3, with D possibly being TRBD2 (6 bases). V lost 2 bases to trimming and J lost 4 bases, with 13 bases between them. The CDR3 length is 15 residues. From germline, CDR1 is MRHNA and CDR2 SNTAGT. CDR3 sequence reads: CASSDGGGGPDTQYF. DNA of the CDR3: TGTGCCAGCAGTGACGGGGGAGGCGGGCCAGATACGCAGTATTTT.

V and J are TRBV6-1 and TRBJ2-5; a possible D gene is TRBD2 (6 bases). The CDR3 spans 13 residues. V was shortened by 10 bases and J by 2 bases, with 14 bases between the two germline ends. Germline loops: CDR1 MNHNS, CDR2 SASEGT. The CDR3 region is CATALARQETQYF. The CDR3 nucleotides are TGTGCCACCGCGCTAGCGCGGCAAGAGACCCAGTACTTC.

The rearrangement links TRBV23-1 to TRBJ1-2; perhaps TRBD1 as D (6 bases). TRBV23-1 is recorded as an ORF, its role being uncertain. CDR3 size: 17 residues. With 3 bases removed from V and 7 bases from J, the gap between germline ends came to 24 bases. The CDR3 is CASSQKDTTNDRPGYTF. The CDR3 region has the DNA TGCGCCAGCAGTCAGAAGGATACCACCAATGACAGGCCTGGCTACACCTTC.

This chain links TRBV18 with TRBJ1-6, with a weak D call TRBD1 (6 bases). The V end lost 3 bases, the J end lost 5 bases, and 11 bases lay between the germline ends. In germline, CDR1 is KGHSH, CDR2 LQKENI. The CDR3 consists of 15 residues. DNA for the CDR3: TGTGCCAGCTCACCGAGCACAGGGAATAATTCACCCCTCCACTTT. Its translation is CASSPSTGNNSPLHF.

The V and J genes are TRBV5-6 and TRBJ1-1, with a tentative D call TRBD1 (5 bases). Trimming left V 3 bases short and J 1 base short, with 10 bases between. The CDR3 has 14 amino acids. Germline V CDR1 and CDR2: SGHDT, YYEEEE. The CDR3 DNA follows: TGTGCCAGCAGCTCCGGACACCGGAACACTGAAGCTTTCTTT. This gives the protein CASSSGHRNTEAFF.

This chain links TRBV7-2 with TRBJ2-7; 10 bases line up with TRBD2. CDR3 length: 14 residues. The V segment lost 4 bases and the J segment 0 bases; nucleotides outside the gene matches: 0. CDR1 SGHTA and CDR2 FQGNSA come from the germline V gene. The DNA for the CDR3 is TGTGCCAGCAGCTGGACTAGCGGCTCCTACGAGCAGTACTTC. Protein: CASSWTSGSYEQYF.

This chain joins TRBV15 and TRBJ1-1; the D gene is possibly TRBD1 (5 bases). V was clipped by 0 bases and J by 0 bases, with 17 bases between them. This CDR3 contains 18 residues. CDR1 is LNHNV and CDR2 is YYDKDF in the germline V gene (reference sequence). The CDR3 here is CATSREGPESRMNTEAFF. The CDR3 coding sequence is TGTGCCACCAGCAGAGAGGGGCCAGAGAGTAGAATGAACACTGAAGCTTTCTTT.

J is TRBJ2-1 and V is TRBV15; a weak D match, TRBD2 (5 bases). This CDR3 region has 16 residues. CDR1 LNHNV and CDR2 YYDKDF come from the germline V gene (reference sequence). Trimming stripped 5 bases from V and 0 bases from J, with 14 bases between. The DNA for the CDR3 is TGTGCCACCAGCGCCCCTACAGCGGACTCCTACAATGAGCAGTTCTTC. It translates to CATSAPTADSYNEQFF.

This chain uses TRBV7-6 with TRBJ2-1; no definite D call. Per the germline V gene, CDR1 is SGHVS and CDR2 is FNYEAQ. The CDR3 contains 15 residues. The V gene lost 5 bases and the J gene lost 6 bases, with 17 bases spanning the gap. CDR3 loop: CASSPQILLGNEQFF. CDR3 DNA: TGTGCCAGCAGCCCACAGATTTTGTTAGGCAATGAGCAGTTCTTC.

The chain joins TRBV4-2 to TRBJ1-2; D call uncertain. CDR1 and CDR2 from the germline V gene are LGHNA and YNFKEQ. This CDR3 has 14 residues. V was clipped by 1 base and J by 4 bases, with 10 bases between them. CDR3: CASSQGEGGYGYTF. As DNA, the CDR3 is TGTGCCAGCAGCCAAGGAGAGGGTGGCTATGGCTACACCTTC.

The CDR3 DNA follows: TGTGCCAGCAGCGTATTACAGGGGGCAATAGAAGGCTACACCTTC. Translated: CASSVLQGAIEGYTF. The chain couples TRBV7-2 to TRBJ1-2; 9 bases line up with TRBD1. The CDR3 spans 15 residues. V was clipped by 5 bases and J by 8 bases; unmatched bases: 12. CDR1 SGHTA and CDR2 FQGNSA come from the germline V gene.

CDR3 residues: CASSKLAGGNTGELFF. In nucleotides, the CDR3 is TGTGCCAGTAGTAAATTAGCGGGAGGGAACACCGGGGAGCTGTTTTTT. The chain couples TRBV19 to TRBJ2-2; 10 nucleotides line up with TRBD2. The germline V gene encodes CDR1 LNHDA and CDR2 SQIVND (reference sequence). The CDR3 covers 16 residues. Trimming took 4 bases from V and 1 from J; bases not matched to a gene: 3.